Listed below are T cell receptor beta chains from one sample, sequenced in a study of cytomegalovirus exposure and HLA in healthy donors. Clones were sequenced by immunoSEQ multiplex PCR, and TCRdb holds only the in-frame ones, with some missing. The sample holds under 200,000 clones, around 88% seen once. The sequenced sample was PBMCs. These receptors all come from a woman between 18 and 30 years old in good health and CMV-seronegative. Each CDR3 is given without its conserved first and last residue.

V,J,CDR3
TRBV6-5,TRBJ2-7,ASRRATSGSYEQY
TRBV6-5,TRBJ1-1,ASSAFGLGRTEAF
TRBV10-3,TRBJ2-3,AISPTGLVGGTQY
TRBV15,TRBJ1-1,ATSRDRYRADTEAF
TRBV7-9,TRBJ1-1,ASSLTRDRGQTEAF
TRBV5-4,TRBJ2-7,ASSPDYSFTYEQY
TRBV5-1,TRBJ1-2,ASSSQSGQGPLTGYT
TRBV7-8,TRBJ2-2,ASSLVGQSTGELF
TRBV9,TRBJ2-1,ASSVGGRAGGSLDEQF
TRBV10-2,TRBJ2-2,ASGGAGRMAGNTGELF
TRBV2,TRBJ1-1,ASSVGLTEAF
TRBV10-3,TRBJ1-5,ATNRDHSNQPQH
TRBV14,TRBJ2-1,ASSQDRLAGGPGEQF
TRBV30,TRBJ1-5,AWSRQGDQPQH
TRBV5-4,TRBJ1-1,ASSLAADPNTEAF
TRBV29-1,NA,SVLRDSQTYEQY
TRBV7-6,TRBJ1-6,ASSLDAGISPLH
TRBV4-1,TRBJ1-1,ASSQAGATEAF
TRBV7-2,TRBJ1-2,ASSSQGYGYT
TRBV30,TRBJ2-2,AWRRVREAGELF
TRBV14,TRBJ2-1,ASSQDTQLRRPYNEQF
TRBV19,TRBJ1-3,ASTRLGTIY
TRBV7-6,TRBJ1-1,ASSLGHNTEAF
TRBV28,TRBJ1-3,ASSPRRPSGNTIY
TRBV30,TRBJ2-7,AWSGTPYSYEQY
TRBV10-3,TRBJ1-6,ATIQGMGPSPLH
TRBV6-1,TRBJ2-4,ASSSGAQNIQY
TRBV4-1,TRBJ1-6,ASSPRDFSPLH